The clone carrying this TCR beta chain occurred a few times. Its antigen is not identified. The sample belongs to a study of post-analysis software for immune sequencing data. Study-wide background: Disease trajectories encompassed relapsing-remitting, secondary progressive and progressive-relapsing multiple sclerosis.

The library was made from cDNA and included unique molecular identifiers. Researchers reported 400,000 to 550,000 cDNA molecules coming from roughly 0.93 to 9.6 million T cells. Via MiXCR, TCRdb re-called the PCR reads, giving one row per CDR3 protein. The data show about 460,000 distinct CDR3 sequences, with around 40% seen just once and over 10% held by the top ten. CDR1 and CDR2 (germline): MGHRA, YSYEKL. The V end was cut by 4 bases, the J end by 9 bases, with 19 bases between. CDR3 length: 15 amino acids. Study conclusions and caveats: Multiple sclerosis patients showed significantly lower normalized Chao1 diversity than controls did. Relative to controls, patients had a few TRBV segments at higher frequency, with TRBV5-6, TRBV5-1 and TRBV20-1 among these. Same-batch preparations were strongly co-clustered by F measure.

The sample comprised blood. The V call is TRBV4-1, the J call TRBJ2-1; D is possibly TRBD2 (5 bases). This receptor was identified in a girl between 5 and 17 years old with multiple sclerosis. The CDR3 reads CASSRVGPNGSEQFF. The CDR3 DNA reads as TGCGCCAGCAGCCGGGTCGGACCGAATGGGAGTGAGCAGTTCTTC.